This TCR beta chain was captured by sequencing in a study of T cell responses to AZD1222 COVID-19 vaccine. Study-wide results and limits: After two AZD1222 doses, spike-specific TCR breadth and depth rose versus day 0. The sample set comprised mostly white British donors with more females, and clonal diversity was possibly underestimated.

Turning to this clone: Antigen specificity is unknown.

The method was immunoSEQ multiplex PCR; TCRdb's version includes in-frame clones alone and lacks a portion of them. In the table there are under 130,000 clones, roughly 87% of which are singletons. Germline CDR1 and CDR2: SEHNR and FQNEAQ (reference sequence). V was clipped by 4 bases and J by 0 bases; unmatched bases: 1. The CDR3 consists of 14 residues. The input for sequencing was peripheral blood, taken on day 0 of AZD1222 vaccination. The chain recombines TRBV7-9 with TRBJ1-1; 8 nucleotides match TRBD1. The sequence was collected from an adult in good health. This chain's CDR3 is CASSSTGVNTEAFF. Here the CDR3 DNA reads TGTGCCAGCAGCTCGACAGGGGTGAACACTGAAGCTTTCTTT.